The 26 T cell receptor beta chains reported below all come from one sample, sequenced in a study of molecular identifiers for immune sequencing clone quantification (dated by TCRdb to the late 2010s). Preparation of the library involved PCR. Instrument used: NextSeq 500. Using fastp trimming at Q25 and MiXCR clonotype assembly, TCRdb reanalyzed the public sequencing data and kept in-frame beta chains. CDR3 protein sequences are deduplicated, and each keeps its most common genes and DNA. A total of some 320,000 distinct CDR3 sequences appear in this sample, roughly 24% of them only once. 0.65% to 0.75% of the sample lies in the top ten. Material for sequencing was naive CD8+ T cells from blood, with Jurkat cell RNA spiked in. The cell subset or site label corresponds to: FACS-sorted CD8+CD4-CCR7+CD45RA+ naive T cells. The receptors shown here come from a human donor in good health. Some libraries in this study had Jurkat cell RNA spiked in.

This clonotype is a singleton in its sample. Just one base apart from a much larger clone, this may be a read error. V gene TRBV7-9 combines with J gene TRBJ2-1; tentative D call: TRBD2 (6 bases). This CDR3 has 15 residues. Germline values: CDR1 SEHNR, CDR2 FQNEAQ (reference sequence). CDR3 nucleotide sequence: TGTACCAGCAGCTTAACAACTAGCCCCCACAATGAGCAGTTCTTC. It is translated as CTSSLTTSPHNEQFF.

V gene TRBV7-9 combines with J gene TRBJ1-1; D call uncertain. V lost 5 bases and J 8 bases, leaving 18 bases between the germline ends. The CDR3 contains 14 residues. Germline values: CDR1 SEHNR, CDR2 FQNEAQ (reference sequence). The CDR3 spells CASSPRSGNLEAFF. For the CDR3, the DNA is TGTGCCAGCAGCCCGAGAAGTGGTAACCTCGAAGCTTTCTTT.

This clonotype was picked up many times. The DNA of the CDR3 is TGTGCCAGCAGTTTAAAAGGCTTAGGTTGGCAGGGATTTACTGAAGCTTTCTTT. Translating it yields CASSLKGLGWQGFTEAFF. The chain employs TRBV28 and TRBJ1-1; maybe TRBD1 (5 bases). Trimming shortened V by 2 bases and J by 5 bases, and 24 bases separated the two germline ends. Germline assignment: CDR1 MDHEN and CDR2 SYDVKM. The length of the CDR3 is 18 residues.

This clonotype was counted only a few times. V and J are TRBV4-1 and TRBJ2-7; the match to TRBD2 covers 12 bases. The CDR3 extends over 15 amino acids. The germline CDR1 and CDR2 sequences are MGHRA and YSYEKL. V was clipped by 4 bases and J by 3 bases; unmatched bases: 4. The CDR3 reads CASSPRTSGIYEQYF. DNA for the CDR3: TGCGCCAGCAGCCCGAGGACTAGCGGGATCTACGAGCAGTACTTC.

V and J are TRBV7-3 and TRBJ1-5; maybe TRBD1 (6 bases). Germline V gene lookup returns CDR1 SGHTA and CDR2 FQGTGA. The CDR3 totals 15 residues. V lost 2 bases to trimming and J lost 6 bases, with 14 bases between them. CDR3 sequence (DNA): TGTGCCAGCAGCTTAGTAAGCGGACAGCTTCAGCCCCAGCATTTT. Protein sequence: CASSLVSGQLQPQHF.

This clonotype was seen a single time. At one boundary the junction diverges from the germline segment, which might be a read error. The chain joins TRBV4-1 to TRBJ2-2; tentatively, D is TRBD2 (5 bases). The germline gives CDR1 MGHRA, CDR2 YSYEKL. The CDR3 totals 15 residues. The CDR3 DNA reads as TGCGCCAGCAGCCGTAGCTTCGGGAACACCGGGGAGCTGTGTTTT. This encodes CASSRSFGNTGELCF.

This clonotype occurred a few times. The chain joins TRBV19 to TRBJ2-1; 8 bases are shared with TRBD2. The CDR3 extends over 14 amino acids. The junction had 7 bases not matched to a gene; V was cut back by 2 bases and J by 10 bases. CDR1 is LNHDA, CDR2 SQIVND, per germline (reference sequence). The CDR3 spells CASSISSGSREQFF. The CDR3 DNA is TGTGCCAGTAGTATATCCAGCGGGAGCCGGGAGCAGTTCTTC.

The CDR3 is CASSSRDRVFYGYTF. The CDR3 coding sequence is TGTGCCAGCAGCTCAAGGGACAGGGTTTTTTATGGCTACACCTTC. The rearrangement joins TRBV3-1 to TRBJ1-2, with 9 nucleotides matching TRBD1. The length of the CDR3 is 15 residues. With 5 bases clipped from V and 5 bases from J, the junction kept 9 bases outside the gene matches. Germline CDR1 is LGHDT and CDR2 is YNNKEL (reference sequence).

There are a few counts of this clonotype. The V call is TRBV7-9, the J call TRBJ2-6; D gene uncertain. Germline loops: CDR1 SEHNR, CDR2 FQNEAQ (reference sequence). This CDR3 contains 16 residues. Trimming pared 4 bases from V and 0 bases from J, leaving 10 bases between. The CDR3 reads CASSSFTLSGANVLTF. CDR3 nucleotides: TGTGCCAGCAGCTCCTTCACTCTCTCTGGGGCCAACGTCCTGACTTTC. Full variable domain (outside the CDR3, taken from reference TRBV7-9 and TRBJ2-6): DTGVSQNPRHKITKRGQNVTFRCDPISEHNRLYWYRQTLGQGPEFLTYFQNEAQLEKSRLLSDRFSAERPKGSFSTLEIQRTEQGDSAMYLCASSSFTLSGANVLTFGAGSRLTVL.

Comments on this clonotype: This clone may be a read error of a much larger clone one base away. This sequence joins TRBV5-1 and TRBJ2-5; D call uncertain. CDR3 size: 14 residues. Germline assignment: CDR1 SGHRS and CDR2 YFSETQ. The chain's CDR3 is CASSSTLRQGTQYF. CDR3 DNA sequence: TGCGCCAGCAGCTCGACACTGCGGCAAGGGACCCAGTACTTC.

This clonotype has ten or more counts. This sequence joins TRBV7-9 and TRBJ1-1; 8 nucleotides align to TRBD1. Unmatched junction bases numbered 13, after V lost 6 bases and J lost 1 base. CDR1 SEHNR and CDR2 FQNEAQ come from the germline V gene (reference sequence). The CDR3 is 17 residues long. CDR3 in amino acids: CASRRSRQGPPNTEAFF. CDR3 nucleotide sequence: TGTGCCAGCAGACGATCCCGACAGGGGCCCCCGAACACTGAAGCTTTCTTT.

This clonotype was seen a single time. The CDR3 reads CASAHARLSEQYF. CDR3 bases: TGTGCCAGCGCCCATGCCAGATTGAGTGAGCAGTACTTC. The chain couples TRBV28 to TRBJ2-7, with unresolved D. CDR3 length: 13 residues. Germline CDR1 reads MDHEN; CDR2 reads SYDVKM. V lost 8 bases, J lost 7 bases, and 18 bases lay in between.

Comment on this clonotype: A much larger clone lies a single base off, so this may be a read error. V usage is TRBV5-6 and J usage is TRBJ2-1; no clear D gene. Germline values: CDR1 SGHDT, CDR2 YYEEEE. The CDR3 totals 14 residues. The CDR3 coding sequence is TGTGCCAGCACCCGTGCGACTTCCTACAATGAGCAGTCCTTC. Translated: CASTRATSYNEQSF. The variable domain in full, with the rest retrieved from reference TRBV5-6 and TRBJ2-1, is DAGVTQSPTHLIKTRGQQVTLRCSPKSGHDTVSWYQQALGQGPQFIFQYYEEEERQRGNFPDRFSGHQFPNYSSELNVNALLLGDSALYLCASTRATSYNEQSFGPGTRLTVL.

This clonotype was seen many times. The genes are TRBV4-3 and TRBJ1-1; no clear D gene. Germline loops: CDR1 LGHNA, CDR2 YSLEER. V lost 0 bases to trimming and J lost 0 bases, with 2 bases between them. The CDR3 has 13 amino acids. The CDR3 region is CASSQEVNTEAFF. CDR3 in DNA: TGCGCCAGCAGCCAAGAAGTGAACACTGAAGCTTTCTTT.

As concerns this clonotype: Given the absence of the conserved phenylalanine or tryptophan at the CDR3 end, a read error is likely. The chain couples TRBV7-9 to TRBJ1-1; 7 nucleotides align to TRBD1. Germline CDR1 SEHNR, CDR2 FQNEAQ (reference sequence). V lost 5 bases and J lost 4; bases outside the gene matches: 7. The CDR3 sequence is 14 residues long. The DNA of the CDR3 is TGTGCCAGCAGCCCCACAGGGGTGGGCACTGAAGCTTTCCTT. Translated: CASSPTGVGTEAFL.

The chain combines TRBV10-2 with TRBJ1-3; D is undetermined. CDR1 and CDR2 (germline): WSHSY, SAAADI. V shed 10 bases and J shed 0 bases, with 19 bases lying between them. CDR3 length equals 16 residues. CDR3 nucleotide sequence: TGCGCCAACGGATACAGAAAGAGCTTCTCTGGAAACACCATATATTTT. Its protein is CANGYRKSFSGNTIYF.

Ten or more counts support this clonotype. The chain joins TRBV6-2 or TRBV6-3 to TRBJ1-5; a weak D match, TRBD1 (6 bases). The V gene's germline CDR1 is MNHEY and CDR2 SVGEGT. The CDR3 consists of 14 residues. V lost 2 bases and J lost 5, with 10 bases in between. The chain's CDR3 is CASSYNGGDQPQHF. The CDR3 nucleotides are TGTGCCAGCAGTTACAACGGGGGCGATCAGCCCCAGCATTTT.

V gene TRBV27 combines with J gene TRBJ2-7; 8 nucleotides align to TRBD1. Germline V CDR1 and CDR2: MNHEY, SMNVEV (reference sequence). This CDR3 has 15 residues. Trimming at V came to 5 bases and at J to 4 bases, leaving 10 bases not matched to a gene. The CDR3 coding sequence is TGTGCCAGCAGTCCGCGATCAGGGGGCGCGTACGAGCAGTACTTC. Its protein product is CASSPRSGGAYEQYF.

The chain joins TRBV29-1 to TRBJ2-2; tentative D call: TRBD2 (6 bases). V shed 6 bases and J shed 2 bases, with 10 bases lying between them. The CDR3 consists of 13 residues. Looked up from germline, CDR1 is SQVTM and CDR2 is ANQGSEA. The CDR3 region has the DNA TGCAGCGTCGGGACTCCTAACACCGGGGAGCTGTTTTTT. Its translation is CSVGTPNTGELFF.

This clonotype was seen repeatedly, ten times or more. This rearrangement joins TRBV7-2 to TRBJ2-2, with D uncertain. The CDR3 covers 15 residues. V shed 1 base and J shed 5 bases, with 11 bases lying between them. Germline CDR1 reads SGHTA; CDR2 reads FQGNSA. The CDR3 region is CASSLVRGRTGELFF. CDR3 nucleotide sequence: TGTGCCAGCAGCTTAGTGAGAGGAAGGACCGGGGAGCTGTTTTTT.

A few counts support this clonotype. CDR3 DNA: TGTGCCAGCAGCTCCCCGGGGTACAATCAGCCCCAGCATTTT. Protein product: CASSSPGYNQPQHF. The rearrangement uses TRBV7-9 and TRBJ1-5; D is unresolved. V was trimmed by 4 bases and J by 3 bases, leaving 10 bases between them. The CDR3 is made up of 14 amino acids. CDR1 is SEHNR and CDR2 is FQNEAQ in the germline V gene (reference sequence).

This clonotype was counted at least ten times. Its ends do not fully match the called genes, so a read error is possible. CDR3 DNA: TGCGCCAGCAGCCTGACGGGGCAGGGCTACGAGCAGTACTTC. Its protein product is CASSLTGQGYEQYF. The V gene is TRBV27, the J gene TRBJ2-7; D may match TRBD1 or TRBD2 (5 bases each). This CDR3 comprises 14 residues. The germline V gene has CDR1 MNHEY and CDR2 SMNVEV (reference sequence).

This clonotype was counted only a few times. The rearrangement links TRBV6-1 to TRBJ2-1, with TRBD2 matching over 10 bases. Germline CDR1 and CDR2: MNHNS and SASEGT. CDR3 size: 18 residues. Trimming took 5 bases from V and 6 from J; bases not matched to a gene: 16. CDR3 loop: CASSPPRPGLAGVNEQFF. In DNA, the CDR3 is TGTGCCAGCAGTCCCCCCCGCCCGGGGCTAGCGGGGGTCAATGAGCAGTTCTTC.

This chain uses TRBV7-9 with TRBJ1-2; TRBD1 aligns across 9 bases. This CDR3 comprises 16 residues. Germline V gene data show CDR1 as SEHNR and CDR2 as FQNEAQ (reference sequence). V dropped 2 bases and J dropped 4; count of bases not matched to a gene: 8. The CDR3 here is CASSLTPTDRGYGYTF. CDR3 coding DNA: TGTGCCAGCAGCTTAACCCCGACGGACAGGGGCTATGGCTACACCTTC.

For this clonotype: This may be a read error: a much more frequent sequence differs by one nucleotide. This chain uses TRBV5-4 with TRBJ2-7; the D gene is possibly TRBD1 (6 bases). The CDR3 has 13 amino acids. Germline V CDR1 and CDR2: SGHNT, YYREEE (reference sequence). Trimming cost V 2 bases and J 3 bases, with 9 bases left between them. CDR3 residues: CASSFQGIYEQYF. The CDR3, as DNA: TGTGCCAGCAGCTTTCAGGGGATCTACGAGCAGTACTTC.

The rearrangement joins TRBV2 to TRBJ1-5; D is uncertain. Germline V gene lookup returns CDR1 SNHLY and CDR2 FYNNEI. This CDR3 contains 16 residues. The V and J ends lost 0 bases and 0 bases respectively, with 9 bases between them. This CDR3 is CASSEAGAFSNQPQHF. CDR3 nucleotides: TGTGCCAGCAGTGAAGCAGGAGCCTTTAGCAATCAGCCCCAGCATTTT.